This T cell receptor beta chain is drawn from a study of beta chain features in type 1 diabetes. The investigators reverse transcribed all of the isolated RNA, so they sequenced expressed TCRB transcripts. Profiled with immunoSEQ multiplex PCR; TCRdb holds only in-frame clones, not every one. The sample contains hundreds of thousands of clones, 10% to 12% of which appear only once. CDR3 length: 14 amino acids. Germline loops: CDR1 SGHTA, CDR2 FQGNSA. The junction had 3 bases not matched to a gene; V was cut back by 2 bases and J by 8 bases. Study-wide results and limits: For patients and controls alike, PCR might favor shorter templates to the same degree.

This clone was picked up a small number of times. Its antigen is undetermined. This TCR derives from a woman between 18 and 29 years old in good health. The V and J genes are TRBV7-2 and TRBJ2-3; 11 positions agree with TRBD2. Sequencing used naive CD4+ T cells from blood. The CDR3 protein is CASSLSLAGVTQYF. The CDR3 DNA reads TGTGCCAGCAGCTTATCACTAGCGGGAGTTACGCAGTATTTT.